This paragraph covers one TCR beta chain sequence. Its specificity is unknown. This specimen belongs to a study of OX40 agonist ivuxolimab in advanced cancers. Study at large: Every 2 weeks, ivuxolimab was infused into the patients intravenously at between 0.01 and 10 mg/kg. Patients assigned to dose escalation were diagnosed with hepatocellular carcinoma, melanoma, renal cell or head and neck cancer.

Study results and limitations: Fewer expanded clones were found on average in CD4+ than in CD8+ T cells. People who partly responded at 0.1-3.0 mg/kg had some of the least clonal expansion seen.

The CDR3 has 18 amino acids. V shed 5 bases and J shed 0 bases, with 22 bases lying between them. From germline, CDR1 is SEHNR and CDR2 FQNEAQ (reference sequence). Some clones are missing from TCRdb's copy, which holds only in-frame ones; the method was immunoSEQ multiplex PCR. The data contain about 64,000 clones, around 84% of them singletons. V and J are TRBV7-9 and TRBJ2-5, with D possibly matching TRBD2 (5 bases). The sequences come from CD4+ or CD8+ T cells sorted from blood, collected in a trial of the OX40 agonist ivuxolimab. This sequence originates from an adult with an advanced solid tumor such as melanoma, head and neck, liver or kidney cancer. The CDR3 loop is CASSLLPKRTSYQETQYF. In DNA, the CDR3 is TGTGCCAGCAGCCTACTCCCCAAGCGGACTTCGTACCAAGAGACCCAGTACTTC.